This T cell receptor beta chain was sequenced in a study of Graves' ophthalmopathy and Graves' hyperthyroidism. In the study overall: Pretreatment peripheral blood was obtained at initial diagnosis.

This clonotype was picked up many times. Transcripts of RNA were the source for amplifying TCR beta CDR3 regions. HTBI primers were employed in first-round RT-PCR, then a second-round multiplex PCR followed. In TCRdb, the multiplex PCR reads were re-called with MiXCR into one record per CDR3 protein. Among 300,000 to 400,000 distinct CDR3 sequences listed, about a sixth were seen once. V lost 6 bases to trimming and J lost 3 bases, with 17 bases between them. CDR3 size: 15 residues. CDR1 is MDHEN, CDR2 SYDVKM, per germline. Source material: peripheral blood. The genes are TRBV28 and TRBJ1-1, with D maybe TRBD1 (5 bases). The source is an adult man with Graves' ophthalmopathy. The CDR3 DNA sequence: TGTGCCAGCAGGGGCTCCCAAGCGGGGGACACTGAAGCTTTCTTT. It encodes CASRGSQAGDTEAFF.